Sequencing of this T cell receptor beta chain was carried out in a study of T cells in Graves' hyperthyroidism and ophthalmopathy. V lost 5 bases to trimming and J lost 0 bases, with 10 bases between them. This CDR3 comprises 14 residues. Amplification of TCR beta CDR3 regions used RNA as the template. With the HTBI primer set, the TCR CDR3 went through a first round of RT-PCR. TCRdb reprocessed the multiplex PCR reads via MiXCR and lists one record per CDR3 protein. Of 600,000 to 850,000 distinct CDR3 sequences listed, roughly a sixth are singletons. This chain joins TRBV12-3 or TRBV12-4 and TRBJ1-2, with D unresolved. Sequencing was done on a sample of blood. The receptor comes from a woman aged 50 to 65 with Graves' hyperthyroidism that later progressed to Graves' ophthalmopathy. The CDR3 here is CASSPDGPNYGYTF. CDR3 nucleotide sequence: TGTGCCAGCAGTCCCGACGGACCTAACTATGGCTACACCTTC.